This T cell receptor beta chain was sequenced during a study of cytomegalovirus exposure and HLA in healthy donors. This clone showed up just a few times. No antigen is known for it. Findings of the study overall: Association of 17,000 or so TCR beta sequences with HLA alleles was found at 0.05 false discovery rate in a later analysis. A few of the chains that were CMV-associated were confirmed in vitro to be specific for CMV antigens. The authors later found HLA-associated TCR beta chains more clonally expanded than equally common others. Common viral pathogens (according to a later analysis) appeared linked to several of the most significant clusters.

Both 60 Vbeta primers and 13 Jbeta primers went into the PCR. Sequencing used immunoSEQ multiplex PCR; TCRdb keeps in-frame clones, though not all of them. The sample yields 50,000 to 60,000 clones, roughly 73% seen once. The sample consisted of PBMCs. This clonotype was sampled from a woman aged 40-49 years in good health and CMV-seropositive.

The DNA of the CDR3 is TGTGCCAGCAGGATCCAGGGGTTTAATGAAAAACTGTTTTTT. It codes for CASRIQGFNEKLFF. The V and J genes are TRBV21-1 and TRBJ1-4; no check of the table's D call, TRBD1, against the DNA was made. TRBV21-1 is deemed a pseudogene. The CDR3 totals 14 residues.